What follows are 12 T cell receptor beta chains derived from one specimen sequenced in a study of cytomegalovirus exposure and HLA in healthy donors. Use of 60 Vbeta and 13 Jbeta primers characterized the PCR. Clones were sequenced by immunoSEQ multiplex PCR, and TCRdb holds only the in-frame ones, with some missing. The data show over 65,000 clones, with roughly 80% seen just once and 3% to 3.5% held by the top ten. The sequencing sample was made of PBMCs. Receptors were obtained from a man over 45 in good health and CMV-seronegative.

This chain connects TRBV5-4 to TRBJ1-1; 8 nucleotides line up with TRBD1. CDR3 length: 16 residues. V was clipped by 0 bases and J by 5 bases; unmatched bases: 9. Germline V gene sequence: CDR1 SGHNT, CDR2 YYREEE (reference sequence). CDR3 sequence: CASSLDGQGGYTEAFF. In DNA form, the CDR3 reads TGTGCCAGCAGCTTGGACGGACAGGGAGGTTATACTGAAGCTTTCTTT. Full variable domain (missing parts from reference TRBV5-4 and TRBJ1-1): ETGVTQSPTHLIKTRGQQVTLRCSSQSGHNTVSWYQQALGQGPQFIFQYYREEENGRGNFPPRFSGLQFPNYSSELNVNALELDDSALYLCASSLDGQGGYTEAFFGQGTRLTVV.

V usage is TRBV30 and J usage is TRBJ2-1; D is unclear. CDR3 size: 12 residues. V gave up 2 bases and J gave up 4 bases, with 6 bases separating them. Germline loops: CDR1 GTSNPN, CDR2 SVGIG (reference sequence). DNA of the CDR3: TGTGCCTGGAGTAAACGGTACAATGAGCAGTTCTTC. Its protein is CAWSKRYNEQFF.

The CDR3 DNA reads as TGCGCCAGCAGCCAAGATCATAACAGGGTCGACTATGGCTACACCTTC. Its translation: CASSQDHNRVDYGYTF. This chain joins TRBV4-1 and TRBJ1-2, with a weak D call TRBD1 (6 bases). CDR1 MGHRA and CDR2 YSYEKL come from the germline V gene. V lost 0 bases, J lost 3 bases, and 14 bases lay in between. The CDR3 sequence is 16 residues long.

This chain uses TRBV19 with TRBJ2-7; D may be TRBD2 (6 bases). Trimming stripped 8 bases from V and 0 bases from J, with 11 bases between. The length of the CDR3 is 13 residues. Germline loops: CDR1 LNHDA, CDR2 SQIVND (reference sequence). CDR3 amino acids: CASGTGVSYEQYF. CDR3 DNA: TGTGCCAGTGGCACGGGGGTCTCCTACGAGCAGTACTTC.

This clone appeared a few times. V usage is TRBV11-2 and J usage is TRBJ1-2; D not certain. The V end was cut by 2 bases, the J end by 7 bases, with 14 bases between. This CDR3 is 14 amino acids long. Germline V gene sequence: CDR1 SGHAT, CDR2 FQNNGV. CDR3 region: CASSLSAPAGGYTF. The CDR3 DNA follows: TGTGCCAGCAGCTTATCGGCCCCTGCGGGTGGCTACACCTTC.

V gene TRBV7-3 combines with J gene TRBJ2-1; D possibly corresponds to TRBD2 (6 bases). Trimming removed 5 bases at V and 9 bases at J, with 17 bases between. The CDR3 runs to 14 residues. The germline CDR1 and CDR2 sequences are SGHTA and FQGTGA. The CDR3 sequence is CASSLRSDGGEQFF. The CDR3 nucleotides are TGTGCCAGCAGCCTCCGTTCCGACGGGGGTGAGCAGTTCTTC.

V gene TRBV10-2 combines with J gene TRBJ2-2; 10 bases are a match to TRBD2. J was trimmed by 7 bases and V by 5 bases; bases with no gene match: 7. The CDR3 runs 15 residues. Germline V gives CDR1 WSHSY, CDR2 SAAADI. DNA for the CDR3: TGCGCCAGCAGTCAAGCGGGGGGGCAGGGCGGGGAGCTGTTTTTT. Residues: CASSQAGGQGGELFF.

This chain uses TRBV13 with TRBJ1-2; unclear D gene. This CDR3 has 15 amino acids. Trimming pared 5 bases from V and 4 bases from J, leaving 17 bases between. The germline V gene has CDR1 PRHDT and CDR2 FYEKMQ (reference sequence). Here the CDR3 DNA reads TGTGCCAGCAGCCCGCCCAGGTCTCAAATCTATGGCTACACCTTC. It encodes CASSPPRSQIYGYTF.

The gene calls are TRBV20-1 and TRBJ1-1; 7 bases line up with TRBD1. J gave up 7 bases and V 6 bases, and 5 bases lay outside the gene matches. The CDR3 is 11 amino acids. CDR1 is DFQATT, CDR2 SNEGSKA, per germline (reference sequence). The CDR3 nucleotides are TGCAGTGCCAGTGGGACAGTTGAAGCTTTCTTT. Protein product: CSASGTVEAFF.

The V call is TRBV2, the J call TRBJ1-5; no clear D gene. The CDR3 covers 14 residues. Germline V gives CDR1 SNHLY, CDR2 FYNNEI. Trimming pared 1 base from V and 4 bases from J, leaving 8 bases between. In DNA form, the CDR3 reads TGTGCCAGCAGTGAAGGAGGGAGAAATCAGCCCCAGCATTTT. It is translated as CASSEGGRNQPQHF.

This clone was seen a few times. The chain joins TRBV5-1 to TRBJ1-4, with D uncertain. V was trimmed by 0 bases and J by 4 bases, leaving 4 bases between them. This CDR3 has 13 amino acids. Germline V gene lookup returns CDR1 SGHRS and CDR2 YFSETQ. In nucleotides, the CDR3 is TGCGCCAGCAGCTTGGCCCATAATGAAAAACTGTTTTTT. Amino acids: CASSLAHNEKLFF.

The genes are TRBV2 and TRBJ2-3; TRBD2 is a possible D gene (5 bases). The V gene's germline CDR1 is SNHLY and CDR2 FYNNEI. V shed 7 bases and J shed 2 bases, with 13 bases lying between them. CDR3 length equals 14 residues. DNA of the CDR3: TGTGCCAGCAACCCGAACGGGGACACAGATACGCAGTATTTT. Translating it yields CASNPNGDTDTQYF.